The 17 T cell receptor beta chains reported below all come from one sample, sequenced in a study of T cell changes during pregnancy in multiple sclerosis. Using immunoSEQ multiplex PCR, the repertoire was profiled, and TCRdb retains in-frame clones only, with some absent. The sample has about 59,000 clones, about 94% seen once. The source material was CD8+ T cells from peripheral blood mononuclear cells, sampled after pregnancy. The receptors originated from a female donor with multiple sclerosis, enrolled in a pregnancy study.

The CDR3 DNA sequence: TGTGCCAGCATTGATCCACAGGATAATGAAAAACTGTTTTTT. It encodes CASIDPQDNEKLFF. This rearrangement joins TRBV25-1 to TRBJ1-4, with TRBD1 as a possible D gene (5 bases). This CDR3 comprises 14 residues. Germline V gene data show CDR1 as MGHDK and CDR2 as SYGVNS. V gave up 7 bases and J gave up 4 bases, with 13 bases separating them.

The chain uses TRBV27 and TRBJ1-5; D not resolved. V was cut by 5 bases and J by 6 bases, with 11 bases left in between. The germline V gene has CDR1 MNHEY and CDR2 SMNVEV (reference sequence). This CDR3 region has 13 residues. The CDR3 bases are TGTGCCAGCAGTCCGAACATTGTTCAGCCCCAGCATTTT. Its translation: CASSPNIVQPQHF.

This clone was seen a single time. The chain uses TRBV28 and TRBJ1-1, with D possibly TRBD1 on 6 matching bases. Trimming took 3 bases from V and 6 from J, leaving 11 bases between them. The CDR3 extends over 13 amino acids. CDR1 is MDHEN and CDR2 is SYDVKM in the germline V gene. The CDR3 is CASSFGQIAEAFF. CDR3 nucleotides: TGTGCCAGCAGTTTCGGACAGATCGCTGAAGCTTTCTTT.

The chain's CDR3 is CASSFGRTDTQYF. The CDR3, as DNA: TGTGCCAGCAGTTTTGGGCGCACAGATACGCAGTATTTT. The rearrangement uses TRBV27 and TRBJ2-3; D is unresolved. This CDR3 comprises 13 residues. V was shortened by 3 bases and J by 1 base, with 5 bases between the two germline ends. Germline lookup yields CDR1 MNHEY and CDR2 SMNVEV (reference sequence).

The V gene is TRBV4-3, the J gene TRBJ2-1; 8 bases fit TRBD2. V was pared by 0 bases and J by 7 bases, with 5 bases of the junction left unmatched. From germline, CDR1 is LGHNA and CDR2 YSLEER. This CDR3 is 15 amino acids long. CDR3 in amino acids: CASSQDRGRRNEQFF. Written as DNA, the CDR3 is TGCGCCAGCAGCCAAGATCGCGGGAGGCGGAATGAGCAGTTCTTC.

The V and J genes are TRBV5-8 and TRBJ2-7; the match to TRBD2 covers 7 bases. The CDR3 loop spans 15 amino acids. The V and J ends lost 2 bases and 0 bases, in that order; junction bases with no gene match: 5. CDR1 and CDR2 from the germline V gene are SGHTS and YDEGEE. The CDR3, as DNA: TGTGCCAGCAGCTTCACCGGGAGGAGCTCCTACGAGCAGTACTTC. It yields the protein CASSFTGRSSYEQYF.

J is TRBJ2-1 and V is TRBV7-9; D is undetermined. V lost 5 bases and J lost 5, with 4 bases in between. Germline assignment: CDR1 SEHNR and CDR2 FQNEAQ (reference sequence). This CDR3 comprises 11 residues. The CDR3 is CASSLDNEQFF. The CDR3 region has the DNA TGTGCCAGCAGCCTCGACAATGAGCAGTTCTTC.

This chain joins TRBV2 and TRBJ1-5; 8 positions match TRBD1. The CDR3 has 17 residues. CDR1 is SNHLY, CDR2 FYNNEI, per germline. V lost 3 bases to trimming and J lost 4 bases; unmatched junction nucleotides: 11. The chain's CDR3 is CASSDGPPTGGNQPQHF. DNA of the CDR3: TGTGCCAGCAGTGATGGACCCCCCACAGGGGGGAATCAGCCCCAGCATTTT.

This chain uses TRBV7-8 with TRBJ2-3, with 10 bases aligning to TRBD1. V was pared by 4 bases and J by 0 bases, with 4 bases of the junction left unmatched. There are 16 residues in the CDR3. The germline V gene has CDR1 SGHVS and CDR2 FQNEAQ. The CDR3 region is CASSSRQGASTDTQYF. As DNA, the CDR3 is TGTGCCAGCAGCTCGAGACAGGGGGCTAGCACAGATACGCAGTATTTT. The full variable domain, with the rest looked up from reference TRBV7-8 and TRBJ2-3, is GAGVSQSPRYKVAKRGQDVALRCDPISGHVSLFWYQQALGQGPEFLTYFQNEAQLDKSGLPSDRFFAERPEGSVSTLKIQRTQQEDSAVYLCASSSRQGASTDTQYFGPGTRLTVL.

The V and J genes are TRBV19 and TRBJ1-5, with TRBD1 identical over 7 bases. Germline CDR1 is LNHDA and CDR2 is SQIVND (reference sequence). V was clipped by 11 bases and J by 4 bases; unmatched bases: 20. This CDR3 is 17 amino acids long. Here the CDR3 reads CALGGRDSGPLNQPQHF. CDR3 DNA sequence: TGTGCCCTAGGGGGCCGGGACAGTGGACCTCTTAATCAGCCCCAGCATTTT. The full variable domain, its missing parts supplied by reference TRBV19 and TRBJ1-5, is DGGITQSPKYLFRKEGQNVTLSCEQNLNHDAMYWYRQDPGQGLRLIYYSQIVNDFQKGDIAEGYSVSREKKESFPLTVTSAQKNPTAFYLCALGGRDSGPLNQPQHFGDGTRLSIL.

The chain combines TRBV6-1 with TRBJ2-5; TRBD1 matches at 8 bases. The ends lost 5 bases at V and 4 bases at J; junction bases unmatched: 3. Germline CDR1 MNHNS, CDR2 SASEGT. The CDR3 is 13 amino acids. The CDR3 here is CASSRQGRETQYF. The CDR3 DNA is TGTGCCAGCAGTAGACAGGGGAGAGAGACCCAGTACTTC.

This chain links TRBV5-1 with TRBJ1-2; 9 bases fit TRBD1. CDR3 length: 12 residues. Germline CDR1 SGHRS, CDR2 YFSETQ. This chain's CDR3 is CASWDRALGYTF. The DNA of the CDR3 is TGCGCAAGCTGGGACAGGGCTCTCGGCTACACCTTC.

In this sample, this clone turned up once. The genes are TRBV28 and TRBJ2-7; D gene uncertain. The CDR3 consists of 14 residues. V was shortened by 3 bases and J by 1 base, with 10 bases between the two germline ends. Germline CDR1 is MDHEN and CDR2 is SYDVKM. The CDR3 DNA sequence: TGTGCCAGCAGTTTGCCCTCCCGGTCCTACGAGCAGTACTTC. As protein: CASSLPSRSYEQYF.

The V gene is TRBV7-6, the J gene TRBJ2-5, with TRBD2 matching 7 bases. With V trimmed by 5 bases and J by 4 bases, 7 bases remained unmatched. CDR3 length: 14 residues. Looked up from germline, CDR1 is SGHVS and CDR2 is FNYEAQ. Here the CDR3 DNA reads TGTGCCAGCAGCCCAGCGGGACTAATAGAGACCCAGTACTTC. It codes for CASSPAGLIETQYF.

This chain uses TRBV19 with TRBJ1-4, with 9 bases identical to TRBD1. The CDR3 is made up of 14 amino acids. Germline CDR1 reads LNHDA; CDR2 reads SQIVND (reference sequence). The J segment lost 6 bases and the V segment lost 3 bases, leaving 2 bases of the junction unmatched. The chain's CDR3 is CASSIRDRDEKLFF. The CDR3, as DNA: TGTGCCAGTAGTATCCGGGACAGGGATGAAAAACTGTTTTTT. Combining the CDR3 with reference TRBV19 and TRBJ1-4 gives the whole variable domain DGGITQSPKYLFRKEGQNVTLSCEQNLNHDAMYWYRQDPGQGLRLIYYSQIVNDFQKGDIAEGYSVSREKKESFPLTVTSAQKNPTAFYLCASSIRDRDEKLFFGSGTQLSVL.

Turning to this clone: The same CDR3 arises from other DNA sequences in this sample as well. This chain connects TRBV5-6 to TRBJ1-2; 10 bases are a match to TRBD1. V lost 1 base and J lost 7; bases outside the gene matches: 4. Germline assignment: CDR1 SGHDT and CDR2 YYEEEE. CDR3 length: 14 amino acids. The CDR3 region is CASSLIGQGGGYTF. The CDR3 DNA reads as TGTGCCAGCAGCTTGATTGGACAGGGGGGTGGCTACACCTTC. The entire variable domain, with the rest obtained from reference TRBV5-6 and TRBJ1-2, is as follows: DAGVTQSPTHLIKTRGQQVTLRCSPKSGHDTVSWYQQALGQGPQFIFQYYEEEERQRGNFPDRFSGHQFPNYSSELNVNALLLGDSALYLCASSLIGQGGGYTFGSGTRLTVV.

The genes are TRBV29-1 and TRBJ2-1; D remains unclear. The germline CDR1 and CDR2 sequences are SQVTM and ANQGSEA. The CDR3 is made up of 10 amino acids. The V end was cut by 4 bases, the J end by 6 bases, with 4 bases between. CDR3 sequence: CSVASNEQFF. The CDR3 nucleotides are TGCAGCGTTGCGAGCAATGAGCAGTTCTTC.